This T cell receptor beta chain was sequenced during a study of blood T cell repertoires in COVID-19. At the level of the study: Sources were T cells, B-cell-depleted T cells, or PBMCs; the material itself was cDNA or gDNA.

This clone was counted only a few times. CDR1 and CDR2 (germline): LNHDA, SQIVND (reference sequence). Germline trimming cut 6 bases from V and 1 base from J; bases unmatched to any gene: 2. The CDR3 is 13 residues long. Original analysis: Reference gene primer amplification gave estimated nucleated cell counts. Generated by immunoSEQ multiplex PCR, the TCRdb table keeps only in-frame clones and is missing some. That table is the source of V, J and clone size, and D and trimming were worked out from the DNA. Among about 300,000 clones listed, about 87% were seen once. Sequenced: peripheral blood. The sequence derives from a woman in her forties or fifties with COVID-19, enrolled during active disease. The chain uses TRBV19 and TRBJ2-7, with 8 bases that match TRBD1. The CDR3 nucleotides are TGTGCCAGTAGAGACAGGGGATCCTACGAGCAGTACTTC. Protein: CASRDRGSYEQYF.